These T cell receptor beta chains were read from a single sample in a study of beta chain features in type 1 diabetes. TCRdb's table, derived via immunoSEQ multiplex PCR, lists solely in-frame clones and lacks some. The table records 150,000 to 200,000 clones, roughly 65% of them present only once. Input material: naive CD4+ T cells from blood. The receptors were gathered from a man aged 30-40 years with type 1 diabetes. Both conserved end residues are part of each CDR3. D genes are given only for firm matches. Size is stated for part of the rows, as once, few or many counts, or as a class when the clone is expanded.

v_gene	j_gene	d_gene	abundance	CDR3aa	CDR3nt
TRBV9	TRBJ2-5	.	few	CASSAGGRGEETQYF	TGTGCCAGCAGCGCCGGAGGGCGGGGTGAAGAGACCCAGTACTTC
TRBV6-4	TRBJ2-1	.	.	CASSNENNEQFF	TGTGCCAGCAGTAATGAGAATAATGAGCAGTTCTTC
TRBV19	TRBJ2-7	TRBD1	.	CASTRQGGGYYEQYF	TGTGCCAGTACCCGACAAGGGGGCGGGTACTACGAGCAGTACTTC
TRBV27	TRBJ1-4	.	.	CASSSLREGEKLFF	TGTGCCAGCAGTTCGCTCAGGGAGGGCGAAAAACTGTTTTTT
TRBV19	TRBJ2-4	TRBD1	.	CASSTRDRPLAKNIQYF	TGTGCCAGTAGTACCCGGGACAGGCCACTAGCCAAAAACATTCAGTACTTC
TRBV20-1	TRBJ2-1	.	once	CSARKWNEQFF	TGCAGTGCTAGAAAGTGGAATGAGCAGTTCTTC
TRBV30	TRBJ2-3	.	few	CAWSLGILGTQYF	TGTGCCTGGAGCCTCGGGATTCTAGGGACGCAGTATTTT
TRBV7-2	TRBJ1-4	.	.	CASSLVASVNEKLFF	TGTGCCAGCAGCTTAGTAGCATCTGTAAATGAAAAACTGTTTTTT
TRBV29-1	TRBJ2-7	.	.	CSVEDGQTYEQYF	TGCAGCGTTGAAGACGGTCAGACTTACGAGCAGTACTTC
TRBV5-1	TRBJ2-3	TRBD2	.	CASSLPSGSGTDTQYF	TGCGCCAGCAGCTTGCCTAGCGGGTCCGGGACAGATACGCAGTATTTT
TRBV6-1	TRBJ1-2	.	.	CASSDASVQGGYGYTF	TGTGCCAGCAGTGACGCCTCTGTGCAGGGTGGCTATGGCTACACCTTC
TRBV4-3	TRBJ2-3	.	.	CASSQDGGYGTDTQYF	TGCGCCAGCAGCCAAGATGGGGGCTACGGGACAGATACGCAGTATTTT
TRBV7-2	TRBJ2-3	.	.	CASSLAGVLEGTQYF	TGTGCCAGCAGCTTAGCGGGAGTCCTAGAGGGTACGCAGTATTTT
TRBV23-1	TRBJ1-5	TRBD1	.	CASSRAGTGGNSNQPQHF	TGCGCCAGCAGTCGCGCCGGGACAGGTGGAAATAGCAATCAGCCCCAGCATTTT
TRBV29-1	TRBJ1-2	.	.	CSVRGSSMNYGYTF	TGCAGCGTTCGGGGCAGCAGCATGAACTATGGCTACACCTTC
TRBV2	TRBJ1-5	.	once	CASSERLDQPQHF	TGTGCCAGCAGTGAAAGGCTAGATCAGCCCCAGCATTTT
TRBV29-1	TRBJ2-7	.	.	CSGALRGNEQYF	TGCAGCGGCGCCCTTCGGGGTAACGAGCAGTACTTC
TRBV9	TRBJ2-7	TRBD2	.	CASSVDPSGGYEQYF	TGTGCCAGCAGCGTAGATCCTAGCGGGGGCTACGAGCAGTACTTC
TRBV2	TRBJ2-7	.	.	CASLSSYEQYF	TGTGCCAGCTTGAGCTCCTACGAGCAGTACTTC
TRBV30	TRBJ2-7	.	few	CACLTRSYEQYF	TGTGCCTGTCTGACCCGGTCCTACGAGCAGTACTTC
TRBV4-3	TRBJ1-2	.	.	CASSQDRGSGGYTF	TGCGCCAGCAGCCAAGATCGAGGGTCCGGGGGCTACACCTTC
TRBV6-6	TRBJ1-1	TRBD1	.	CASRDRLNTEAFF	TGTGCCAGCAGGGACAGGCTGAACACTGAAGCTTTCTTT
TRBV7-2	TRBJ2-3	TRBD2	.	CASSTSGGGTDTQYF	TGTGCCAGCAGCACCAGCGGGGGGGGCACAGATACGCAGTATTTT
TRBV27	TRBJ2-1	TRBD1	.	CASSDRGINNEQFF	TGTGCCAGCAGTGACAGGGGGATAAACAATGAGCAGTTCTTC
TRBV7-8	TRBJ1-4	.	.	CASSLEGVKNEKLFF	TGTGCCAGCAGCTTAGAAGGGGTCAAGAATGAAAAACTGTTTTTT
TRBV25-1	TRBJ2-7	.	.	CASSALTGTGHEQYF	TGTGCCAGCAGTGCGTTGACAGGGACTGGACACGAGCAGTACTTC
TRBV2	TRBJ2-1	.	.	CASRTDNPNEQFF	TGTGCCAGCAGAACGGACAATCCCAATGAGCAGTTCTTC
TRBV7-2	TRBJ2-3	.	few	CASSARTRLNTQYF	TGTGCCAGCAGCGCCCGCACACGACTAAATACGCAGTATTTT
TRBV29-1	TRBJ2-5	.	few	CSVDGGNQETQYF	TGCAGCGTTGATGGCGGGAACCAAGAGACCCAGTACTTC
TRBV29-1	TRBJ2-6	TRBD1	.	CSAGQGPSGANVLTF	TGCAGCGCGGGACAGGGACCCTCTGGGGCCAACGTCCTGACTTTC
TRBV13	TRBJ2-3	.	.	CASSGLTRTGGGDTQYF	TGTGCCAGCAGCGGACTGACTAGGACAGGAGGTGGAGATACGCAGTATTTT
TRBV7-2	TRBJ2-4	.	.	CASSSDRENIQYF	TGTGCCAGCAGCTCCGATCGGGAAAACATTCAGTACTTC
TRBV4-3	TRBJ2-3	TRBD1	.	CASSQVGSGGASDTQYF	TGCGCCAGCAGCCAAGTGGGATCAGGGGGCGCATCAGATACGCAGTATTTT
TRBV7-9	TRBJ1-1	.	.	CASSLKRDTEAFF	TGTGCCAGCAGCTTAAAAAGAGACACTGAAGCTTTCTTT
TRBV30	TRBJ1-6	.	few	CAWSSDRQASYSWHLDSPLHF	TGTGCCTGGAGTTCCGACCGACAGGCGTCTTACTCGTGGCATTTGGATTCACCCCTCCACTTT
TRBV29-1	TRBJ1-1	.	once	CSVALVRGNTEAFF	TGCAGCGTTGCCCTTGTGCGGGGCAACACTGAAGCTTTCTTT
TRBV4-3	TRBJ2-5	.	.	CASSQDPAETQYF	TGCGCCAGCAGCCAAGATCCAGCGGAGACCCAGTACTTC
TRBV30	TRBJ2-3	.	once	CAWSEGLYGTSTDTQYF	TGTGCCTGGAGTGAAGGGCTGTATGGCACTAGCACAGATACGCAGTATTTT
TRBV7-2	TRBJ2-5	.	.	CASSPRPGVQETQYF	TGTGCCAGCAGCCCCCGCCCCGGGGTCCAAGAGACCCAGTACTTC
TRBV30	TRBJ2-3	.	.	CAWSVLVTGRADTQYF	TGTGCCTGGAGTGTACTAGTGACAGGGAGGGCAGATACGCAGTATTTT
TRBV5-4	TRBJ2-2	.	.	CAEQPSGLNTGELFF	TGTGCCGAGCAGCCCTCCGGACTAAACACCGGGGAGCTGTTTTTT
TRBV4-3	TRBJ1-6	.	.	CASSPRERDSPLHF	TGCGCCAGCAGCCCAAGAGAGAGGGATTCACCCCTCCACTTT
TRBV30	TRBJ1-2	.	once	CAWSDLGGYTF	TGTGCCTGGAGTGACCTGGGGGGCTACACCTTC
TRBV29-1	TRBJ2-7	.	few	CSVLWQESSYEQYF	TGCAGCGTGCTGTGGCAGGAGAGCTCCTACGAGCAGTACTTC
TRBV19	TRBJ2-3	.	.	CASSIAAGTDTQYF	TGTGCCAGTAGTATTGCGGCAGGGACAGATACGCAGTATTTT